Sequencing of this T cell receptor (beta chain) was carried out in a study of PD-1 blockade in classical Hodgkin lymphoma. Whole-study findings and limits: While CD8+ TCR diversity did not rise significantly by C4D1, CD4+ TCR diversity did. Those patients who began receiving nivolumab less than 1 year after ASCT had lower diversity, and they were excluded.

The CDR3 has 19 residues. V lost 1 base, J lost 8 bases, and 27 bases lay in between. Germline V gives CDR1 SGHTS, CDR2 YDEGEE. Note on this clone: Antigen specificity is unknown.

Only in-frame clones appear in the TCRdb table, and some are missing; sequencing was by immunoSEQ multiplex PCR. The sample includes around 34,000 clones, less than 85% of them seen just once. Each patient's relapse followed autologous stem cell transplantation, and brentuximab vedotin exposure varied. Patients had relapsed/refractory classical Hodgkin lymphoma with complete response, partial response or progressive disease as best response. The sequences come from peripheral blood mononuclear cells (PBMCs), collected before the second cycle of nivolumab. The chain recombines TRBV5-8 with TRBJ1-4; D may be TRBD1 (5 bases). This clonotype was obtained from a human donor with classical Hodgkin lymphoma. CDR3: CASSLPGDSRGWAQEKLFF. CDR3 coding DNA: TGTGCCAGCAGCTTGCCTGGGGACTCCCGGGGGTGGGCTCAAGAAAAACTGTTTTTT.